The 18 T cell receptor beta chains listed next were all sequenced from one sample in a study of T cell repertoires in cytomegalovirus infection. TCRdb used MiXCR to reprocess the reads, holding one entry per CDR3 protein. The profile covers hundreds of thousands of distinct CDR3 sequences, with approximately 31% appearing a single time and approximately 14% taken by the ten largest. The sequencing input was PBMCs. The receptors were gathered from a human donor in good health (CMV status not recorded). Some clones in this sample may be carry-over from other donors' samples.

The chain joins TRBV6-2 or TRBV6-3 to TRBJ2-2, with 12 bases fitting TRBD1. Trimming took 6 bases from V and 3 from J; bases not matched to a gene: 5. CDR3 length: 16 amino acids. The germline V gene has CDR1 MNHEY and CDR2 SVGEGT. This CDR3 reads CASRGDRGRDTGELFF. The CDR3 nucleotides read TGTGCCAGCAGGGGGGACAGGGGGCGAGACACCGGGGAGCTGTTTTTT.

The chain employs TRBV29-1 and TRBJ2-5; 7 bases agree with TRBD1. CDR1 and CDR2 (germline): SQVTM, ANQGSEA. Trimming took 4 bases from V and 5 from J; bases not matched to a gene: 13. The CDR3 is made up of 15 amino acids. The CDR3 DNA reads as TGCAGCGTTGGAGGAGCCAGGGGGATAGGGGAGACCCAGTACTTC. Translation: CSVGGARGIGETQYF.

In this sample, this clonotype turned up a few times. The chain carries TRBV9 and TRBJ2-7; the D gene could be TRBD1 or TRBD2 (6 bases each). Trimming removed 3 bases at V and 5 bases at J, with 18 bases between. Germline lookup yields CDR1 SGDLS and CDR2 YYNGEE. The CDR3 length is 15 residues. The CDR3 region has the DNA TGTGCCAGCAGCGGCCGAGGGGGGACCGCGAACGAGCAGTACTTC. This gives the protein CASSGRGGTANEQYF.

This clonotype was seen ten or more times. This rearrangement joins TRBV7-3 to TRBJ2-2; no clear D gene. V shed 2 bases and J shed 0 bases, with 7 bases lying between them. CDR1 is SGHTA, CDR2 FQGTGA, per germline. The CDR3 runs to 15 residues. The CDR3 DNA is TGTGCCAGCAGCTTAGGCAGTCCGAACACCGGGGAGCTGTTTTTT. Translated: CASSLGSPNTGELFF.

This clonotype was picked up a small number of times. This chain connects TRBV11-2 to TRBJ2-5; 7 nucleotides agree with TRBD2. Germline CDR1 reads SGHAT; CDR2 reads FQNNGV. Trimming cost V 0 bases and J 4 bases; bases outside gene matches: 5. CDR3 length: 15 residues. The CDR3 loop reads CASSLDRGGGETQYF. For the CDR3, the DNA is TGTGCCAGCAGCTTAGATCGAGGCGGGGGAGAGACCCAGTACTTC. The complete variable domain, with remaining parts taken from reference TRBV11-2 and TRBJ2-5, reads EAGVAQSPRYKIIEKRQSVAFWCNPISGHATLYWYQQILGQGPKLLIQFQNNGVVDDSQLPKDRFSAERLKGVDSTLKIQPAKLEDSAVYLCASSLDRGGGETQYFGPGTRLLVL.

The CDR3 DNA reads as TGTGCCAGCAGCCCGCCACAGCCCCAAGAGACCCAGTACTTC. This codes for CASSPPQPQETQYF. V usage is TRBV7-9 and J usage is TRBJ2-5; D gene unclear. The CDR3 extends over 14 amino acids. The germline V gene encodes CDR1 SEHNR and CDR2 FQNEAQ (reference sequence). Trimming removed 5 bases at V and 1 base at J, with 11 bases between.

The chain joins TRBV7-9 to TRBJ2-7; no definite D call. The CDR3 contains 14 residues. The germline gives CDR1 SEHNR, CDR2 FQNEAQ (reference sequence). V was cut by 5 bases and J by 3 bases, with 14 bases left in between. CDR3 DNA: TGTGCCAGCAGCCCCATCGTCACAGACTACGAGCAGTACTTC. This codes for CASSPIVTDYEQYF.

The chain's CDR3 is CASSFVIGTGRNTEAFF. The CDR3 DNA reads as TGTGCCAGCAGTTTCGTGATAGGGACAGGCAGGAACACTGAAGCTTTCTTT. The chain has TRBV12-3 or TRBV12-4 and TRBJ1-1; 8 bases line up with TRBD1. Trimming took 3 bases from V and 1 from J; bases not matched to a gene: 10. The CDR3 length is 17 residues.

The CDR3 is CSARETGQSLTDTQYF. The CDR3 region has the DNA TGCAGTGCTAGAGAAACGGGACAGAGTCTCACAGATACGCAGTATTTT. The rearrangement joins TRBV20-1 to TRBJ2-3; 7 bases are a match to TRBD1. Germline values: CDR1 DFQATT, CDR2 SNEGSKA (reference sequence). Trimming cost V 0 bases and J 2 bases; bases outside gene matches: 8. This CDR3 region has 16 residues.

For this clonotype: Possible read error: a much larger clone is one base away. V is TRBV6-6 and J is TRBJ2-6; 8 bases align to TRBD2. Germline CDR1 MNHNY, CDR2 SVGAGI (reference sequence). The CDR3 totals 19 residues. V trimming: 4 bases; J trimming: 0 bases; junction bases outside the gene matches: 11. The CDR3: CASSFSPGGAYSGANVLTF. CDR3 bases: TGTGCCAGCAGTTTCTCCCCGGGAGGGGCCTACTCTGGGGCCAACGTCCTGACTTTC.

This clonotype occurred a few times. The V and J genes are TRBV7-3 and TRBJ2-1, with TRBD2 matching over 11 bases. CDR1 and CDR2 from the germline V gene are SGHTA and FQGTGA. Losses at the gene ends were 5 bases for V and 7 bases for J; bases not matched to a gene: 13. The CDR3 extends over 17 amino acids. In nucleotides, the CDR3 is TGTGCCAGCAGCCCAAATAGCGGGGGGGCCGAGACAAATGAGCAGTTCTTC. Residues: CASSPNSGGAETNEQFF. Using reference TRBV7-3 and TRBJ2-1 for the parts outside the CDR3, the full variable domain is GAGVSQTPSNKVTEKGKYVELRCDPISGHTALYWYRQSLGQGPEFLIYFQGTGAADDSGLPNDRFFAVRPEGSVSTLKIQRTERGDSAVYLCASSPNSGGAETNEQFFGPGTRLTVL.

A note on this clonotype: Its ends do not fully match the called genes, so a read error is possible. The chain uses TRBV7-2 and TRBJ2-1; 14 nucleotides match TRBD2. Germline CDR1 reads SGHTA; CDR2 reads FQGNSA. This CDR3 is 15 amino acids long. The DNA for the CDR3 is TGTGCCAGCAGATTAGGGACTAGCGGGGGCAATGAGCAGTTCTTC. Amino acids: CASRLGTSGGNEQFF.

This clonotype appeared a few times. The chain has TRBV7-6 and TRBJ2-3; a possible D gene is TRBD1 (7 bases). This CDR3 has 16 residues. The germline gives CDR1 SGHVS, CDR2 FNYEAQ. V gave up 6 bases and J gave up 6 bases, with 22 bases separating them. CDR3 in DNA: TGTGCCAGCAGTCCGGGACAGATTCCTCGGGGGGATACGCAGTATTTT. This encodes CASSPGQIPRGDTQYF. The full variable domain, with the rest looked up from reference TRBV7-6 and TRBJ2-3, is GAGVSQSPRYKVTKRGQDVALRCDPISGHVSLYWYRQALGQGPEFLTYFNYEAQQDKSGLPNDRFSAERPEGSISTLTIQRTEQRDSAMYRCASSPGQIPRGDTQYFGPGTRLTVL.

This chain's CDR3 is CASRARTAPYEQYF. The CDR3 coding sequence is TGTGCCAGCAGGGCCAGGACGGCCCCCTACGAGCAGTACTTC. The chain couples TRBV25-1 to TRBJ2-7; D is uncertain. V lost 6 bases and J lost 2, with 14 bases in between. Germline CDR1 reads MGHDK; CDR2 reads SYGVNS. The CDR3 runs to 14 residues.

This clonotype was counted ten times or more. This rearrangement joins TRBV7-2 to TRBJ2-3; D is undetermined. V was pared by 1 base and J by 4 bases, with 3 bases between. This CDR3 region has 12 residues. Per germline, CDR1 SGHTA and CDR2 FQGNSA. CDR3 protein: CASSLGADTQYF. CDR3 in DNA: TGTGCCAGCAGCTTAGGGGCAGATACGCAGTATTTT. Combining the CDR3 with reference TRBV7-2 and TRBJ2-3 gives the whole variable domain GAGVSQSPSNKVTEKGKDVELRCDPISGHTALYWYRQSLGQGLEFLIYFQGNSAPDKSGLPSDRFSAERTGGSVSTLTIQRTQQEDSAVYLCASSLGADTQYFGPGTRLTVL.

This clonotype was recorded at least ten times. This chain joins TRBV7-2 and TRBJ2-3, with TRBD2 identical over 10 bases. Trimming cost V 1 base and J 1 base; bases outside gene matches: 2. Germline loops: CDR1 SGHTA, CDR2 FQGNSA. The CDR3 extends over 16 amino acids. The CDR3 DNA sequence: TGTGCCAGCAGCTTAGTGGGGACTAGCGGCACAGATACGCAGTATTTT. This encodes CASSLVGTSGTDTQYF.

Written as DNA, the CDR3 is TGTGCCAGCAGTGAGAGGTCCCGCGGGGCCGGGAGCACCGGGGAGCTGTTTTTT. Amino acids: CASSERSRGAGSTGELFF. The chain uses TRBV6-4 and TRBJ2-2, with D possibly matching TRBD2 (6 bases). This CDR3 is built from 18 residues. Germline V gene sequence: CDR1 MRHNA, CDR2 SNTAGT. Trimming left V 3 bases short and J 4 bases short, with 21 bases between.

This clonotype was recorded at least ten times. CDR3 DNA: TGTGCCAGCCGGACGGCACGCAATCAGCCCCAGCATTTT. This gives the protein CASRTARNQPQHF. The chain employs TRBV6-6 and TRBJ1-5, with unresolved D. Germline CDR1 reads MNHNY; CDR2 reads SVGAGI (reference sequence). V lost 8 bases to trimming and J lost 2 bases, with 10 bases between them. This CDR3 has 13 amino acids.